Shown below are 24 T cell receptor beta chains from a single sample sequenced in a study of ipilimumab plus nivolumab after autologous stem cell transplantation. The assay was immunoSEQ multiplex PCR, and TCRdb's table has in-frame clones only and misses some. The sample shows 8,000 to 13,000 clones, less than 80% of them seen only once. The sample consisted of PBMCs, taken in a trial of ipilimumab plus nivolumab as post-transplant consolidation. The receptors derive from a male donor with diffuse large B-cell lymphoma.

CDR3 amino acids: CASLQGPAHTEAFF. DNA of the CDR3: TGTGCCAGCCTTCAAGGACCGGCGCACACTGAAGCTTTCTTT. This chain links TRBV6-5 with TRBJ1-1; D not certain. V lost 8 bases and J lost 3, with 16 bases in between. The CDR3 spans 14 residues. From germline, CDR1 is MNHEY and CDR2 SVGAGI.

The chain joins TRBV6-5 to TRBJ2-1; 8 bases are a match to TRBD1. Per germline, CDR1 MNHEY and CDR2 SVGAGI. V shed 0 bases, J shed 8 bases, and the junction held 9 bases outside the gene matches. This CDR3 is 16 amino acids long. CDR3 sequence (DNA): TGTGCCAGCAGTTACTCGGACAGGGTCTATTTCGATGAGCAGTTCTTC. The encoded protein is CASSYSDRVYFDEQFF.

CDR3: CASSPGLRAGLTDTQYF. For the CDR3, the DNA is TGTGCCAGCAGCCCCGGACTCCGGGCCGGTCTCACAGATACGCAGTATTTT. The gene calls are TRBV7-3 and TRBJ2-3, with TRBD2 as a possible D gene (5 bases). Between the trimmed V and J ends, which lost 5 bases and 2 bases, there was a span of 20 bases. Looked up from germline, CDR1 is SGHTA and CDR2 is FQGTGA. The CDR3 runs 17 residues. Based on the CDR3 plus reference TRBV7-3 and TRBJ2-3, the full variable domain is GAGVSQTPSNKVTEKGKYVELRCDPISGHTALYWYRQSLGQGPEFLIYFQGTGAADDSGLPNDRFFAVRPEGSVSTLKIQRTERGDSAVYLCASSPGLRAGLTDTQYFGPGTRLTVL.

The chain joins TRBV7-9 to TRBJ2-7, with 10 bases matching TRBD1. CDR3 size: 16 residues. The V gene end was trimmed by 5 bases and the J gene end by 4 bases; junction bases not matched to a gene: 11. CDR1 and CDR2 from the germline V gene are SEHNR and FQNEAQ (reference sequence). The DNA for the CDR3 is TGTGCCAGCAGCGGGGGGACAGGGGTTAATCATTACGAGCAGTACTTC. This encodes CASSGGTGVNHYEQYF.

The rearrangement links TRBV4-3 to TRBJ2-7, with D perhaps TRBD1 (6 bases). With 3 bases removed from V and 1 base from J, the gap between germline ends came to 10 bases. The germline V gene encodes CDR1 LGHNA and CDR2 YSLEER. The CDR3 has 14 residues. For the CDR3, the DNA is TGCGCCAGCAGCCACCAGACAGGATCCTACGAGCAGTACTTC. Translation gives CASSHQTGSYEQYF.

The rearrangement joins TRBV29-1 to TRBJ2-5, with TRBD1 identical over 8 bases. The CDR3 spans 14 residues. Germline V lookup: CDR1 SQVTM, CDR2 ANQGSEA. The junction had 4 bases not matched to a gene; V was cut back by 4 bases and J by 0 bases. CDR3 protein: CSVVGQAYQETQYF. The CDR3 region has the DNA TGCAGCGTTGTGGGACAGGCTTACCAAGAGACCCAGTACTTC.

This clone occurred a few times. The chain uses TRBV19 and TRBJ2-7; D unclear. Germline V CDR1 and CDR2: LNHDA, SQIVND (reference sequence). This CDR3 contains 13 residues. Deletions cut 4 bases from V and 4 bases from J, with 11 bases between. DNA for the CDR3: TGTGCCAGTAGTACCCAAACTCCTTACGAGCAGTACTTC. Encoded protein: CASSTQTPYEQYF. Full variable domain (outside the CDR3, taken from reference TRBV19 and TRBJ2-7): DGGITQSPKYLFRKEGQNVTLSCEQNLNHDAMYWYRQDPGQGLRLIYYSQIVNDFQKGDIAEGYSVSREKKESFPLTVTSAQKNPTAFYLCASSTQTPYEQYFGPGTRLTVT.

V is TRBV28 and J is TRBJ1-5, with 9 bases matching TRBD1. This CDR3 contains 16 residues. The germline V gene has CDR1 MDHEN and CDR2 SYDVKM. The V gene end was trimmed by 7 bases and the J gene end by 4 bases; junction bases not matched to a gene: 11. The CDR3 spells CASISGAGTGNQPQHF. The CDR3 DNA reads TGTGCCAGCATTTCCGGCGCCGGGACAGGGAATCAGCCCCAGCATTTT.

The V and J genes are TRBV6-1 and TRBJ2-7; 8 bases match TRBD1. The CDR3 is made up of 13 amino acids. The V gene's germline CDR1 is MNHNS and CDR2 SASEGT. Trimming removed 3 bases from V and 6 bases from J; junction bases left unmatched: 4. The CDR3 loop is CASSEWTGTEQYF. In nucleotides, the CDR3 is TGTGCCAGCAGTGAGTGGACAGGGACCGAGCAGTACTTC.

J is TRBJ1-5 and V is TRBV7-2; no reliable D call. CDR1 and CDR2 (germline): SGHTA, FQGNSA. The CDR3 runs to 15 residues. The V and J ends lost 1 base and 0 bases respectively, with 7 bases between them. CDR3 protein: CASSLVFNSNQPQHF. In DNA, the CDR3 is TGTGCCAGCAGCTTAGTTTTCAATAGCAATCAGCCCCAGCATTTT.

In its sample, this clone was seen a few times. This sequence joins TRBV5-6 and TRBJ2-7; D is ambiguous. The CDR3 loop spans 15 amino acids. V was pared by 0 bases and J by 3 bases, with 13 bases between. Germline CDR1 is SGHDT and CDR2 is YYEEEE. This chain's CDR3 is CASSLAAGGNYEQYF. The DNA for the CDR3 is TGTGCCAGCAGCTTGGCGGCAGGTGGGAACTACGAGCAGTACTTC.

V gene TRBV6-5 combines with J gene TRBJ2-1; tentatively, D is TRBD2 (6 bases). V lost 5 bases and J 6 bases, leaving 17 bases between the germline ends. Germline assignment: CDR1 MNHEY and CDR2 SVGAGI. This CDR3 has 15 amino acids. This chain's CDR3 is CASSNPLMGGNEQFF. CDR3 nucleotides: TGTGCCAGCAGTAACCCCCTTATGGGGGGCAATGAGCAGTTCTTC.

This chain uses TRBV5-5 with TRBJ2-7; D is perhaps TRBD2 (5 bases). Germline assignment: CDR1 SGHKS and CDR2 YYEKEE (reference sequence). There are 13 residues in the CDR3. Trimming pared 3 bases from V and 5 bases from J, leaving 12 bases between. The CDR3 loop is CASSSRGGHEQYF. The CDR3 coding sequence is TGTGCCAGCAGCTCCCGGGGTGGCCACGAGCAGTACTTC.

The chain joins TRBV7-6 to TRBJ2-2; D gene ambiguous. The CDR3 runs to 14 residues. The germline CDR1 and CDR2 sequences are SGHVS and FNYEAQ. V shed 4 bases and J shed 8 bases, with 14 bases lying between them. Written as DNA, the CDR3 is TGTGCCAGCAGCTCAGACACCGCGAAGGGGGAGCTGTTTTTT. Translated, it gives CASSSDTAKGELFF. The full variable domain, completed using reference TRBV7-6 and TRBJ2-2, is GAGVSQSPRYKVTKRGQDVALRCDPISGHVSLYWYRQALGQGPEFLTYFNYEAQQDKSGLPNDRFSAERPEGSISTLTIQRTEQRDSAMYRCASSSDTAKGELFFGEGSRLTVL.

In DNA form, the CDR3 reads TGTGCCAGCAGTTTGTTCGGGACAGGAGGCACCGGGGAGCTGTTTTTT. Translated: CASSLFGTGGTGELFF. This sequence joins TRBV28 and TRBJ2-2; 8 bases align to TRBD1. After removal of 3 bases from V and 4 bases from J, the junction contained 7 bases not matched to a gene. The CDR3 contains 16 residues. CDR1 is MDHEN, CDR2 SYDVKM, per germline. Full variable domain (remainder filled in from reference TRBV28 and TRBJ2-2): DVKVTQSSRYLVKRTGEKVFLECVQDMDHENMFWYRQDPGLGLRLIYFSYDVKMKEKGDIPEGYSVSREKKERFSLILESASTNQTSMYLCASSLFGTGGTGELFFGEGSRLTVL.

The chain joins TRBV4-3 to TRBJ2-1; 10 bases fit TRBD2. Trimming took 4 bases from V and 13 from J; bases not matched to a gene: 13. The CDR3 loop spans 15 amino acids. CDR1 is LGHNA and CDR2 is YSLEER in the germline V gene. CDR3 nucleotide sequence: TGCGCCAGCAGCCCTAGCGGGGGTACGATCCTTGAACAGTTCTTC. It translates to CASSPSGGTILEQFF.

This chain's CDR3 is CASRSTRSTGELFF. The CDR3 DNA reads as TGTGCCAGTAGGAGCACTAGGTCCACCGGGGAGCTGTTTTTT. This chain joins TRBV19 and TRBJ2-2, with D tentatively TRBD2 (5 bases). The germline V gene encodes CDR1 LNHDA and CDR2 SQIVND (reference sequence). The CDR3 is made up of 14 amino acids. Trimming shortened V by 6 bases and J by 4 bases, and 12 bases separated the two germline ends.

The table lists this clone with a few counts. V gene TRBV7-9 combines with J gene TRBJ2-3, with 11 nucleotides matching TRBD2. This CDR3 has 16 residues. J was trimmed by 0 bases and V by 4 bases; bases with no gene match: 3. Germline V CDR1 and CDR2: SEHNR, FQNEAQ (reference sequence). The CDR3 DNA follows: TGTGCCAGCAGCTCAACTAGCGGGGGCAGCACAGATACGCAGTATTTT. It is translated as CASSSTSGGSTDTQYF.

This chain connects TRBV6-1 to TRBJ1-5; tentative D call: TRBD1 (6 bases). Trimming removed 6 bases at V and 11 bases at J, with 17 bases between. This CDR3 region has 13 residues. From germline, CDR1 is MNHNS and CDR2 SASEGT. This CDR3 reads CASREQGWIAQHF. CDR3 bases: TGTGCCAGCAGAGAACAGGGTTGGATTGCCCAGCATTTT.

The rearrangement uses TRBV28 and TRBJ2-3, with 9 positions matching TRBD1. The CDR3 is made up of 17 amino acids. Germline CDR1 and CDR2: MDHEN and SYDVKM. Unmatched junction bases numbered 11, after V lost 3 bases and J lost 4 bases. CDR3 sequence (DNA): TGTGCCAGCAGTTTCTCCAGGCGGGACAGGGTACCAGATACGCAGTATTTT. Its protein product is CASSFSRRDRVPDTQYF. The full variable domain, rest sourced from reference TRBV28 and TRBJ2-3, is DVKVTQSSRYLVKRTGEKVFLECVQDMDHENMFWYRQDPGLGLRLIYFSYDVKMKEKGDIPEGYSVSREKKERFSLILESASTNQTSMYLCASSFSRRDRVPDTQYFGPGTRLTVL.

The rearrangement joins TRBV9 to TRBJ2-5; TRBD2 agrees at 14 bases. The trim removed 0 bases at V and 1 base at J, leaving 5 bases unmatched. Germline V gene lookup returns CDR1 SGDLS and CDR2 YYNGEE. The CDR3 is 18 amino acids. This chain's CDR3 is CASSVDRGLAGGQETQYF. CDR3 nucleotide sequence: TGTGCCAGCAGCGTAGATCGCGGACTAGCGGGGGGCCAAGAGACCCAGTACTTC.

The J gene is TRBJ2-7, the V gene TRBV6-5; D is unresolved. The V gene lost 4 bases and the J gene lost 3 bases, with 10 bases spanning the gap. There are 13 residues in the CDR3. Per the germline V gene, CDR1 is MNHEY and CDR2 is SVGAGI. In DNA form, the CDR3 reads TGTGCCAGCAGTTTGGATGGGCTCTACGAGCAGTACTTC. It codes for CASSLDGLYEQYF.

This chain uses TRBV7-3 with TRBJ2-1; TRBD2 agrees at 7 bases. The germline CDR1 and CDR2 sequences are SGHTA and FQGTGA. The CDR3 consists of 16 residues. The J segment lost 3 bases and the V segment lost 3 bases, leaving 8 bases of the junction unmatched. This CDR3 is CASSLVGGSLYNEQFF. CDR3 DNA sequence: TGTGCCAGCAGCTTGGTTGGCGGGAGTCTCTACAATGAGCAGTTCTTC.

The chain couples TRBV9 to TRBJ1-1; 7 positions agree with TRBD1. CDR1 and CDR2 (germline): SGDLS, YYNGEE. J was trimmed by 6 bases and V by 2 bases; bases with no gene match: 7. This CDR3 region has 14 residues. CDR3 amino acids: CASSVQGGSSEAFF. As DNA, the CDR3 is TGTGCCAGCAGCGTCCAGGGGGGGTCTTCTGAAGCTTTCTTT.